This T cell receptor beta chain emerged from a study of lymphopenia after photon versus proton radiotherapy (dated 2019 in TCRdb). Regarding the research as a whole: In patients with gastrointestinal tumors who developed high-grade lymphopenia, the study compared the immunological effects of photon radiation therapy with those of proton radiation therapy. The study aimed to characterize how the two radiation modalities differ in their impact on the immune system. The roughly 21 patients in the cohort had gastrointestinal tumors, were treated with either photon or proton therapy, and subsequently developed lymphopenia.

The study at large found these results: Across the cohort, an inverse correlation was found between a larger post-nadir drop in TCR diversity and overall survival time among patients who died. After the lymphocyte count nadir, photon-treated repertoires showed oligoclonal expansion, especially of CD8+ Temra cells, which drove the drop in diversity. Relative stability during treatment was observed in proton-treated patients, whereas loss of naive T cells and TCR diversity and gain of effector/memory populations were observed in photon-treated patients. The authors looked at the survival association only in patients who died, and they framed better survival with proton therapy as a possibility rather than a demonstrated result.

Of note for this clone: The clone's antigen remains unknown. No much larger clone exists at a distance of one base, and base qualities are not known.

Sequences SGHDN (CDR1) and FVKESK (CDR2) are obtained from the germline V gene. V gives up 3 bases and J gives up 3 bases, and the segment between their germline ends measures 8 bases. Inclusive of the bounding cysteine and phenylalanine, the CDR3 is 13 residues long. Here the CDR3 DNA is all that survives: 39 bases in frame from base 1. Library preparation was by the immunoSEQ multiplex PCR assay. Deep sequencing of rearranged TCR beta loci, alongside multiparametric flow cytometry, was used to profile T cell repertoires. TCRdb took this table from immuneACCESS and kept in-frame rearrangements with V and J called. Such tables lack part of the clones; where checked against another copy, unresolved V genes explain under half of the gap, and the rest is unexplained. The sample table shows about 35,000 clones, and around 90% are seen once. Roughly 15% of the sample belongs to the ten largest clones.

Sequences were derived from peripheral blood, sampled from a patient treated with photon-based radiotherapy. The rearrangement joined TRBV14 to TRBJ1-1, with the D gene call left open. The sequence came from a man in his 60s with cholangiocarcinoma. Here the CDR3 is given as CASSQVWDTEAFF. Read as DNA, the sequence is TGTGCCAGCAGCCAGGTGTGGGACACTGAAGCTTTCTTT.